Following are 25 T cell receptor beta chains from one sample sequenced in a study of shared T cell receptors in the human thymus. Sequenced by immunoSEQ multiplex PCR; TCRdb stores in-frame clones only, minus some. The sample has about 380,000 clones, 95% seen once. Material: thymocytes. These TCRs come from a human donor.

This chain connects TRBV19 to TRBJ1-1, with D maybe TRBD1 (6 bases). There are 15 residues in the CDR3. From germline, CDR1 is LNHDA and CDR2 SQIVND (reference sequence). V shed 6 bases and J shed 1 base, with 15 bases lying between them. The CDR3 is CASRTGHQSNTEAFF. DNA for the CDR3: TGTGCCAGTAGGACGGGACACCAGTCGAACACTGAAGCTTTCTTT.

The chain has TRBV9 and TRBJ2-1, with 14 positions matching TRBD2. Per germline, CDR1 SGDLS and CDR2 YYNGEE. With V trimmed by 4 bases and J by 2 bases, 8 bases remained unmatched. There are 18 residues in the CDR3. The CDR3 spells CASSPGTSGSFAYNEQFF. DNA of the CDR3: TGTGCCAGCAGCCCAGGGACTAGCGGGAGTTTCGCCTACAATGAGCAGTTCTTC.

This chain links TRBV28 with TRBJ2-7; no firm D call. Germline V gene data show CDR1 as MDHEN and CDR2 as SYDVKM. The CDR3 runs to 14 residues. The V gene lost 0 bases and the J gene lost 3 bases, with 9 bases spanning the gap. The CDR3, as DNA: TGTGCCAGCAGTTTATGGTATCAGATCTACGAGCAGTACTTC. Translation: CASSLWYQIYEQYF.

J is TRBJ2-7 and V is TRBV7-2, with D unresolved. The CDR3 extends over 14 amino acids. From germline, CDR1 is SGHTA and CDR2 FQGNSA. V dropped 1 base and J dropped 3 bases, with 10 bases sitting between them. CDR3 nucleotides: TGTGCCAGCAGCTTAGTCGGCAGATACTACGAGCAGTACTTC. This encodes CASSLVGRYYEQYF.

The rearrangement joins TRBV23-1 to TRBJ2-6, with D perhaps matching TRBD2 (5 bases). TRBV23-1 is an ORF for which the function is uncertain. The CDR3 loop spans 20 amino acids. V gave up 0 bases and J gave up 0 bases, with 18 bases separating them. CDR3 in DNA: TGCGCCAGCAGTCAATCACTAGAACCCTTACAGTTCTCTGGGGCCAACGTCCTGACTTTC. Translation gives CASSQSLEPLQFSGANVLTF.

Points on this clone: Other DNA sequences within the sample encode an identical CDR3. The gene calls are TRBV5-1 and TRBJ2-7; 11 nucleotides agree with TRBD1. CDR1 SGHRS and CDR2 YFSETQ come from the germline V gene. V dropped 4 bases and J dropped 3; count of bases not matched to a gene: 3. The CDR3 spans 14 residues. The CDR3 spells CASSPGQGGYEQYF. The CDR3 DNA reads TGCGCCAGCAGCCCGGGACAGGGGGGCTACGAGCAGTACTTC.

The genes are TRBV25-1 and TRBJ1-1; a possible D gene is TRBD1 (6 bases). The CDR3 covers 14 residues. V was cut by 6 bases and J by 4 bases, with 15 bases left in between. CDR1 is MGHDK, CDR2 SYGVNS, per germline. For the CDR3, the DNA is TGTGCCAGCAGCGCTACACAGGGTAGCACTGAAGCTTTCTTT. This codes for CASSATQGSTEAFF.

The rearrangement uses TRBV4-1 and TRBJ2-7, with 8 positions matching TRBD1. The CDR3 is 16 residues long. The germline CDR1 and CDR2 sequences are MGHRA and YSYEKL. J lost 6 bases, V lost 1 base, and 11 bases had no gene match. The CDR3 DNA sequence: TGCGCCAGCAGCCAAGGACCAGGGGGCTTTGGCGGCGAGCAGTACTTC. As protein: CASSQGPGGFGGEQYF.

The rearrangement links TRBV5-1 to TRBJ2-3; D is ambiguous. CDR3 length: 11 residues. In germline, CDR1 is SGHRS, CDR2 YFSETQ. The germline V and J ends were trimmed by 7 bases and 6 bases, with 9 bases remaining between them. CDR3 DNA: TGCGCCAGCCGGGTCTTCGATACGCAGTATTTT. It yields the protein CASRVFDTQYF.

The chain carries TRBV6-1 and TRBJ2-5; 11 bases map to TRBD2. J lost 1 base, V lost 4 bases, and 5 bases had no gene match. Germline V gene lookup returns CDR1 MNHNS and CDR2 SASEGT. The CDR3 has 16 residues. The CDR3 coding sequence is TGTGCCAGCAGTGGAGAGACTAGCGGGACCCAAGAGACCCAGTACTTC. This sequence encodes CASSGETSGTQETQYF.

V gene TRBV30 combines with J gene TRBJ1-2; D gene uncertain. The CDR3 has 13 residues. The V end lost 3 bases, the J end lost 4 bases, and 12 bases lay between the germline ends. CDR1 is GTSNPN, CDR2 SVGIG, per germline (reference sequence). As DNA, the CDR3 is TGTGCCTGGAGCGACCTCTCTGGCTATGGCTACACCTTC. Translated: CAWSDLSGYGYTF. The full variable domain, completed using reference TRBV30 and TRBJ1-2, is SQTIHQWPATLVQPVGSPLSLECTVEGTSNPNLYWYRQAAGRGLQLLFYSVGIGQISSEVPQNLSASRPQDRQFILSSKKLLLSDSGFYLCAWSDLSGYGYTFGSGTRLTVV.

The chain recombines TRBV27 with TRBJ2-1; 13 bases are shared with TRBD2. The trim removed 6 bases at V and 4 bases at J, leaving 6 bases unmatched. Germline CDR1 reads MNHEY; CDR2 reads SMNVEV (reference sequence). The CDR3 spans 16 residues. CDR3 amino acids: CASSGGLAGRYNEQFF. The CDR3 DNA reads TGTGCCAGCAGCGGGGGACTAGCGGGGAGGTACAATGAGCAGTTCTTC.

This clone was observed a single time. The CDR3 sequence is CASSLPGQGCDEQYF. The CDR3 bases are TGCGCCAGCAGTCTCCCGGGACAGGGGTGCGACGAGCAGTACTTC. The chain has TRBV23-1 and TRBJ2-7; 10 bases are shared with TRBD1. TRBV23-1 is annotated as an ORF whose role is uncertain. Germline trimming cut 4 bases from V and 5 bases from J; bases unmatched to any gene: 8. This CDR3 is built from 15 residues.

This clone has a single count. Within the sample, other DNA sequences also encode this same CDR3. The genes are TRBV20-1 and TRBJ2-3; D is undetermined. With 1 base removed from V and 8 bases from J, the gap between germline ends came to 7 bases. Per the germline V gene, CDR1 is DFQATT and CDR2 is SNEGSKA (reference sequence). The CDR3 totals 11 residues. Here the CDR3 DNA reads TGCAGTGCTAGAGCTAGAGGTACGCAGTATTTT. Translation: CSARARGTQYF.

The chain joins TRBV6-4 to TRBJ2-6; D is possibly TRBD2 (5 bases). Germline V gene lookup returns CDR1 MRHNA and CDR2 SNTAGT. With 6 bases removed from V and 2 bases from J, the gap between germline ends came to 14 bases. CDR3 length: 16 amino acids. CDR3 nucleotide sequence: TGTGCCAGCAGCGCACAGAGGGAGACTGGGGCCAACGTCCTGACTTTC. This gives the protein CASSAQRETGANVLTF.

The chain has TRBV19 and TRBJ2-3, with D possibly TRBD2 on 5 matching bases. The V gene's germline CDR1 is LNHDA and CDR2 SQIVND (reference sequence). Trimming cost V 4 bases and J 2 bases, with 16 bases left between them. The CDR3 is 16 residues long. CDR3 DNA: TGTGCCAGTAGTACATTAAACGGGGATTCCACAGATACGCAGTATTTT. Residues: CASSTLNGDSTDTQYF.

In DNA form, the CDR3 reads TGTGCCAGCAGTTGCCAGGAACAGGGGGCAGGCGAGCAGTACTTC. This translates into CASSCQEQGAGEQYF. The chain uses TRBV28 and TRBJ2-7; 9 nucleotides line up with TRBD1. V gave up 4 bases and J gave up 6 bases; unmatched junction bases: 10. CDR3 length: 15 amino acids. The germline V gene has CDR1 MDHEN and CDR2 SYDVKM.

The chain recombines TRBV7-9 with TRBJ1-2; D call uncertain. Deletions cut 2 bases from V and 1 base from J, with 8 bases between. The CDR3 runs to 14 residues. The V gene's germline CDR1 is SEHNR and CDR2 FQNEAQ (reference sequence). The CDR3 DNA follows: TGTGCCAGCAGCTTATGGAATGGTAACTATGGCTACACCTTC. Translated: CASSLWNGNYGYTF.

As to this clone: The conserved final phenylalanine or tryptophan is absent from the CDR3, which likely points to a read error. The DNA is left out, because the CDR3 cannot be placed on it with certainty; the CDR3 is given as TCRdb lists it. The CDR3: CASSLAKGLVI. V usage is TRBV7-9 and J usage is TRBJ2-7; TRBD2 is taken as the D call from the table, unchecked against the DNA. Germline V gene data show CDR1 as SEHNR and CDR2 as FQNEAQ (reference sequence). Termini included, the CDR3 measures 11 amino acids.

The CDR3, as DNA: TGTGCCAAAAACCTTGGGGCTAGCGGTCACTACGAGCAGTACTTC. Its translation is CAKNLGASGHYEQYF. The rearrangement joins TRBV7-7 to TRBJ2-7; TRBD2 aligns across 7 bases. Germline V gives CDR1 SSHAT, CDR2 FNYEAQ (reference sequence). J gave up 3 bases and V 10 bases, and 15 bases lay outside the gene matches. The CDR3 contains 15 residues.

The chain employs TRBV6-6 and TRBJ2-1; D remains ambiguous. The CDR3 sequence is 14 residues long. Germline V gene sequence: CDR1 MNHNY, CDR2 SVGAGI (reference sequence). V was trimmed by 6 bases and J by 0 bases, leaving 9 bases between them. The CDR3 nucleotides are TGTGCCAGCAGATTTGTAAGCTCCTACAATGAGCAGTTCTTC. Translated, it gives CASRFVSSYNEQFF.

J is TRBJ1-5 and V is TRBV6-4; D possibly corresponds to TRBD1 (6 bases). In germline, CDR1 is MRHNA, CDR2 SNTAGT. Between the trimmed V and J ends, which lost 5 bases and 0 bases, there was a span of 17 bases. There are 17 residues in the CDR3. In DNA, the CDR3 is TGTGCCAGCAGTACAGGGAGGGGGTGGCATAGCAATCAGCCCCAGCATTTT. This encodes CASSTGRGWHSNQPQHF.

The chain carries TRBV27 and TRBJ2-1; D uncertain. The CDR3 loop spans 11 amino acids. Germline-derived CDR1 and CDR2 are MNHEY and SMNVEV (reference sequence). V dropped 4 bases and J dropped 8 bases, with 6 bases sitting between them. CDR3 DNA: TGTGCCAGCAGTTCACCCTATGAGCAGTTCTTC. It specifies CASSSPYEQFF.

The CDR3 is CASSPGQVGSYEQYF. The CDR3 DNA reads TGTGCCAGCTCACCAGGGCAGGTTGGATCCTACGAGCAGTACTTC. V usage is TRBV18 and J usage is TRBJ2-7; D is unresolved. Germline V gene lookup returns CDR1 KGHSH and CDR2 LQKENI. The length of the CDR3 is 15 residues. V was clipped by 2 bases and J by 1 base, with 12 bases between them. Combining the CDR3 with reference TRBV18 and TRBJ2-7 gives the whole variable domain NAGVMQNPRHLVRRRGQEARLRCSPMKGHSHVYWYRQLPEEGLKFMVYLQKENIIDESGMPKERFSAEFPKEGPSILRIQQVVRGDSAAYFCASSPGQVGSYEQYFGPGTRLTVT.

The CDR3 reads CASSLIWGGRGDTQYF. Written as DNA, the CDR3 is TGTGCCAGCAGCCTCATTTGGGGTGGGAGGGGAGATACGCAGTATTTT. This sequence joins TRBV4-2 and TRBJ2-3, with 7 nucleotides matching TRBD2. CDR3 length equals 16 residues. Germline V gives CDR1 LGHNA, CDR2 YNFKEQ. Trimming removed 4 bases from V and 5 bases from J; junction bases left unmatched: 12.